This is a list of T cell receptor beta chains from one sample in a study of T cells after yellow fever vaccination. MiXCR, run by TCRdb on the 5' RACE reads, gives a single entry per CDR3 protein. The data show more than 350,000 distinct CDR3 sequences, with 11% seen just once and 18% held by the top ten. Material: PBMCs, obtained on the day of the first yellow fever vaccination. These receptor sequences come from a man younger than 35 who received the YFV17D yellow fever vaccine. Each CDR3 is given with its conserved first and last residue. A D gene is named only where the DNA matches it firmly. Clone size is given for some rows only: seen once, a few or many times, or a class if the clone is expanded.

TRBJ2-5 | TRBV6-5 | NA | NA | CASSGSSETQYF | TGTGCCAGCAGTGGTTCGTCGGAGACCCAGTACTTC
TRBJ1-2 | TRBV4-1 | NA | few | CASSQGNLANYGYTF | TGCGCCAGCAGCCAAGGGAATTTAGCTAACTATGGCTACACCTTC
TRBJ1-2 | TRBV15 | NA | NA | CATRLRGYGYTF | TGTGCCACCAGACTGAGGGGCTATGGCTACACCTTC
TRBJ2-5 | TRBV12-3/TRBV12-4 | TRBD2 | few | CASTPGGGAGETQYF | TGTGCCAGCACTCCCGGGGGGGGGGCGGGAGAGACCCAGTACTTC
TRBJ2-1 | TRBV5-1 | NA | few | CASSSPGGREMVF | TGCGCCAGCAGCTCACCCGGCGGGCGCGAAATGGTCTTC
TRBJ2-5 | TRBV5-1 | TRBD1 | NA | CASSSQTGGWETQYF | TGCGCCAGCAGCTCCCAGACAGGGGGCTGGGAGACCCAGTACTTC
TRBJ1-1 | TRBV6-1 | TRBD1 | NA | CASSARTGQAFF | TGTGCCAGCAGTGCTCGGACAGGGCAGGCTTTCTTT
TRBJ1-3 | TRBV5-6 | NA | few | CASSGQYSGNTIYF | TGTGCCAGCAGCGGACAGTACTCTGGAAACACCATATATTTT
TRBJ2-5 | TRBV12-3/TRBV12-4 | NA | many | CASSFSEYQETQYF | TGTGCCAGCAGTTTCAGCGAGTACCAAGAGACCCAGTACTTC
TRBJ1-4 | TRBV9 | NA | few | CASSAQGSSEKLFF | TGTGCCAGCAGCGCCCAGGGGAGTAGTGAAAAACTGTTTTTT
TRBJ2-5 | TRBV6-1 | TRBD1 | few | CASAQGAPGTQYF | TGTGCCAGCGCCCAGGGGGCGCCGGGGACCCAGTACTTC
TRBJ2-1 | TRBV5-1 | NA | few | CASSFLDSTYNEQFF | TGCGCCAGCAGCTTCCTGGACAGTACGTACAATGAGCAGTTCTTC
TRBJ1-1 | TRBV5-1 | NA | NA | CASGAPDTEAFF | TGCGCCAGTGGGGCACCAGACACTGAAGCTTTCTTT
TRBJ1-5 | TRBV6-5 | NA | few | CASSYGPAGPQHF | TGTGCCAGCAGTTACGGGCCAGCAGGGCCCCAGCATTTT
TRBJ1-1 | TRBV4-1 | NA | few | CASSQSRHLNTEAFF | TGCGCCAGCAGCCAAAGCCGACACCTCAACACTGAAGCTTTCTTT
TRBJ2-2 | TRBV20-1 | TRBD2 | few | CSGEGPVSGELFF | TGCAGTGGGGAGGGGCCGGTATCCGGGGAGCTGTTTTTT
TRBJ2-4 | TRBV7-8 | TRBD1 | NA | CASSLENRGVALQYF | TGTGCCAGCAGCTTGGAGAACAGGGGGGTGGCCTTACAGTACTTC
TRBJ2-7 | TRBV4-1 | TRBD2 | few | CASSQGYSGEAYEQYF | TGCGCCAGCAGCCAAGGCTATAGCGGGGAGGCCTACGAGCAGTACTTC
TRBJ2-5 | TRBV20-1 | NA | NA | CSARTFGETQYF | TGCAGTGCTAGAACGTTCGGCGAGACCCAGTACTTC
TRBJ2-7 | TRBV25-1 | NA | few | CASSESWGEQYF | TGTGCCAGCAGTGAAAGTTGGGGCGAGCAGTACTTC
TRBJ2-6 | TRBV4-1 | NA | NA | CASSQATGGRGSGANVLTF | TGCGCCAGCAGCCAAGCTACGGGGGGTAGGGGGTCTGGGGCCAACGTCCTGACTTTC
TRBJ1-2 | TRBV18 | NA | NA | CASSPSGADYGYTF | TGTGCCAGCTCACCATCAGGGGCTGACTATGGCTACACCTTC
TRBJ2-2 | TRBV7-3 | TRBD1 | NA | CASSSYPGQGSKGELFF | TGTGCCAGCAGCTCCTACCCGGGACAGGGGTCTAAGGGGGAGCTGTTTTTT
TRBJ2-7 | TRBV9 | TRBD2 | NA | CASSAPRGGPYEQYF | TGTGCCAGCAGCGCCCCTCGCGGGGGTCCCTACGAGCAGTACTTC
TRBJ2-3 | TRBV5-4 | NA | few | CASSTTLARPDTQYF | TGTGCCAGCAGCACTACTCTAGCTCGTCCAGATACGCAGTATTTT
TRBJ2-1 | TRBV2 | NA | NA | CASRGTSSYNEQFF | TGTGCCAGCAGGGGGACGTCTTCCTACAATGAGCAGTTCTTC
TRBJ1-4 | TRBV12-3/TRBV12-4 | TRBD1 | NA | CASSSADRGDFDEKLFF | TGTGCCAGCAGTTCTGCGGACAGGGGAGATTTTGATGAAAAACTGTTTTTT